This paragraph covers one T cell receptor beta chain sequence. Its matching antigen is unknown. Libraries were prepared by immunoSEQ multiplex PCR; TCRdb keeps only in-frame clonotypes and omits some of them. The sample carries more than 80,000 clones, roughly 88% recorded once. No infections or other immune events were documented during collection. V shed 4 bases, J shed 2 bases, and the junction held 2 bases outside the gene matches. Germline CDR1 SGHAT, CDR2 FQNNGV. The CDR3 runs 13 residues. This specimen comes from a study of identifying expanded T cells in peripheral blood. Study-wide results and limits: Differentially abundant clones: around 1.1 between replicates, 16.4 at roughly 15 days, approximately 18 at four.

This receptor was taken from a person aged 18 to 75 in good health. The chain links TRBV11-2 to TRBJ2-7; 7 positions match TRBD1. The sequencing input was blood. The CDR3 nucleotides are TGTGCCAGCAGCTACAGGGGAACCTACGAGCAGTACTTC. Its protein product is CASSYRGTYEQYF.